The clone carrying this T cell receptor beta chain was seen repeatedly, ten times or more. The antigen remains unidentified. This entry comes from a study of identical twins. The study, taken as a whole, reports: Donors were not followed over many years; analysis was cross-sectional. Models underestimated out-of-frame TCR alpha sharing in monozygotic twins. In zero-insertion analyses, partial confounding could arise from invariant MAIT and iNKT cells.

A universal primer site came from template switching; cDNA carried unique molecular identifiers. TCRdb independently ran MiXCR on the 5' RACE reads; one entry per CDR3 protein. Of 700,000 or so distinct CDR3 sequences listed, 8.6% are singletons. The CDR3 contains 16 residues. CDR1 and CDR2 from the germline V gene are ENHRY and SYGVKD. V lost 0 bases and J 7 bases, leaving 19 bases between the germline ends. This sample was also put to use in a study of yellow fever vaccine responses in identical twins.

V usage is TRBV10-3 and J usage is TRBJ2-7; perhaps TRBD1 as D (6 bases). Sequenced sample: PBMCs. This receptor was obtained from a woman aged 18 to 35 in good health. CDR3 DNA sequence: TGTGCCATCAGTGAGTCTAGGGCAGGGGACCCCCTGGAGCAGTACTTC. Translated, it gives CAISESRAGDPLEQYF.